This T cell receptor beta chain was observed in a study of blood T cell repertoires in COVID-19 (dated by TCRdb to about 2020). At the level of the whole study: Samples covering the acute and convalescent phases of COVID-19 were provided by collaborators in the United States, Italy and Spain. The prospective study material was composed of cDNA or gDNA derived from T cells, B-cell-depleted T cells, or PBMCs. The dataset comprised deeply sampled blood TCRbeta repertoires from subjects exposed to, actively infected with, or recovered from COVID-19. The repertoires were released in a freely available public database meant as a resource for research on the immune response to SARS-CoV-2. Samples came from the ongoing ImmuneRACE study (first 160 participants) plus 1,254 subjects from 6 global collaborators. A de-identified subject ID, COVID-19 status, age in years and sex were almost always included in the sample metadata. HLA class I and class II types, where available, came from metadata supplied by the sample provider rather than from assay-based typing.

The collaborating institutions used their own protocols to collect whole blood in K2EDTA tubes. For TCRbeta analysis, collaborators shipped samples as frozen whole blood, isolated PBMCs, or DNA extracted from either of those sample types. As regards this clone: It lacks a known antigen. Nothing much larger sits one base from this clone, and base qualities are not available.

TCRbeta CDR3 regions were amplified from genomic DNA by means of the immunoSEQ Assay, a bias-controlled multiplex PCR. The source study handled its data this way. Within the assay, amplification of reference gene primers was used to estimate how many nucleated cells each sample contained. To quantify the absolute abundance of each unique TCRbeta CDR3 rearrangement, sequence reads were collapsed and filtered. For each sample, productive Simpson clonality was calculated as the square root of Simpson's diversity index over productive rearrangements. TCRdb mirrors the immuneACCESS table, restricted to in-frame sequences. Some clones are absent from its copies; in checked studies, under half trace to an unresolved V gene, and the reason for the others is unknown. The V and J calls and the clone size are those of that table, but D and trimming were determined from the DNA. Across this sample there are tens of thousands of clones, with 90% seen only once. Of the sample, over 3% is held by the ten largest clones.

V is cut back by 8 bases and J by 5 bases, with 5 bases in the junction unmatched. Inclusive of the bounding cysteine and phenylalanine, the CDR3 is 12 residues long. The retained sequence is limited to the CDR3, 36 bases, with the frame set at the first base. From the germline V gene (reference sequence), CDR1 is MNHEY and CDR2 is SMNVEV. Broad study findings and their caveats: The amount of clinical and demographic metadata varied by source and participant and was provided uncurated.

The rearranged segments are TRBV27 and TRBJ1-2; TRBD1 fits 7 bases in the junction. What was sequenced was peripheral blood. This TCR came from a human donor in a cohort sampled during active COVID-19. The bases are TGTGCCAGCCGGCGGGACAGATATGGCTACACCTTC. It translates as CASRRDRYGYTF.